These T cell receptor beta chains were read from a single sample in a study of shared clonotypes between healthy human individuals. Method: immunoSEQ multiplex PCR; TCRdb's copy keeps in-frame clones and lacks some. The repertoire holds some 120,000 clones, with around 65% as singletons. Specimen: memory CD8+ T cells sorted from blood. These TCRs come from a woman aged 25 to 39 in good health. Both conserved end residues are part of each CDR3. Fields, in order: D gene, J gene, V gene, clone size, CDR3 DNA, CDR3 protein. A D gene is named only where the DNA matches it firmly. The size entry is marked missing in some rows and otherwise reads once, few, many or a size class.

NA,TRBJ1-2,TRBV10-2,NA,TGCGCCAGCAGTCCTTTATGGGGCGACAGGCAGGTGGATGGCTACACCTTC,CASSPLWGDRQVDGYTF
NA,TRBJ1-3,TRBV4-2,NA,TGTGCCAGCAGCCAAGGACACTCTGGAAACACCATATATTTT,CASSQGHSGNTIYF
NA,TRBJ2-3,TRBV5-6,NA,TGTGCCAGCAGCTTGTCCAGGATGAATACGCAGTATTTT,CASSLSRMNTQYF
TRBD2,TRBJ2-3,TRBV6-1,once,TGTGCCAGCGGGGCGGGAGAGCAGGCAGATACGCAGTATTTT,CASGAGEQADTQYF
NA,TRBJ1-2,TRBV5-4,NA,TGTGCCAGCAGCTTAGACGGCCATGGCTACACCTTC,CASSLDGHGYTF
TRBD2,TRBJ2-1,TRBV2,NA,TGTGCCAGCAGTGTCACTAGCGGGTACAATGAGCAGTTCTTC,CASSVTSGYNEQFF
NA,TRBJ1-3,TRBV7-9,NA,TGTGCCAGCAGCTTAGGGTCGCCGTCCTCTGGAAACACCATATATTTT,CASSLGSPSSGNTIYF
NA,TRBJ2-7,TRBV7-9,NA,TGTGCCAGCATGGGTTCCCTTGCCGAGCAGTACTTC,CASMGSLAEQYF
TRBD2,TRBJ2-2,TRBV10-1,once,TGCGCCAGCAGTCGCCCTAGCGGCTCGGGCACCGGGGAGCTGTTTTTT,CASSRPSGSGTGELFF
NA,TRBJ2-7,TRBV2,NA,TGTGCCAGCAGTGATGTTTCCAGCGGGCAAGCCTACGAGCAGTACTTC,CASSDVSSGQAYEQYF
NA,TRBJ1-2,TRBV9,NA,TGTGCCAGCAGCACCTCCCAGGGGCAGAATTTCGCTGGCTACACCTTC,CASSTSQGQNFAGYTF
NA,TRBJ2-4,TRBV4-1,NA,TGCGCCAGCACCACAACAGGGGCCAAAAACATTCAGTACTTC,CASTTTGAKNIQYF
TRBD2,TRBJ2-3,TRBV13,NA,TGTGCCAGCAGCTGGCTAGCGGGTAGCACAGATACGCAGTATTTT,CASSWLAGSTDTQYF
NA,TRBJ2-3,TRBV7-9,NA,TGTGCCAGCAGCTCGACAGCAAGCACAGATACGCAGTATTTT,CASSSTASTDTQYF
NA,TRBJ1-2,TRBV29-1,NA,TGCAGCGTTGAAAGTGCGTATGGCTACACCTTC,CSVESAYGYTF
NA,TRBJ2-7,TRBV2,once,TGTGCCAGCAGTGTTCGGTCTAGGGAGTACTTC,CASSVRSREYF
NA,TRBJ2-1,TRBV14,NA,TGTGCCAGCAGCCATAGGCCCGCCCATTACAATGAGCAGTTCTTC,CASSHRPAHYNEQFF
NA,TRBJ2-7,TRBV6-1,NA,TGTGCCAGCAGGGGGTCGGACGGAGGCTTCTACGAGCAGTACTTC,CASRGSDGGFYEQYF
TRBD1,TRBJ2-7,TRBV7-9,NA,TGTGCCAGCAGCTTAGCAGCAGGGGGAGAGCAGTACTTC,CASSLAAGGEQYF
NA,TRBJ1-1,TRBV9,NA,TGTGCCAGCAGCGCGACCGGGGCGAACACTGAAGCTTTCTTT,CASSATGANTEAFF
NA,TRBJ1-2,TRBV28,NA,TGTGCCAGCAGTTTTGTATCGCGATATGGCTACACCTTC,CASSFVSRYGYTF
NA,TRBJ1-1,TRBV7-9,NA,TGTGCCAGCAGCTTGGGAGGGGGGAACACTGAAGCTTTCTTT,CASSLGGGNTEAFF
NA,TRBJ2-5,TRBV4-1,NA,TGCGCCAGCAGCCGTAATTGGCTAGAGACCCAGTACTTC,CASSRNWLETQYF
NA,TRBJ1-1,TRBV19,NA,TGTGCCAGTAGTACCAGACAGGCGGTGAACACTGAAGCTTTCTTT,CASSTRQAVNTEAFF
NA,TRBJ2-3,TRBV7-9,NA,TGTGCCAGCAGCTTTACCACTAGCACAGATACGCAGTATTTT,CASSFTTSTDTQYF
NA,TRBJ2-5,TRBV4-2,NA,TGTGCCAGCAGCCAAAGAGGTGGATCCGGGGCAGAGACCCAGTACTTC,CASSQRGGSGAETQYF
NA,TRBJ1-1,TRBV27,NA,TGTGCCAGCAGTTTAGCGACGGCACTGAGGACTGAAGCTTTCTTT,CASSLATALRTEAFF
TRBD2,TRBJ2-1,TRBV2,NA,TGTGCCAGCAGTGGAACTAGCGGGAGCATGAATGAGCAGTTCTTC,CASSGTSGSMNEQFF
TRBD2,TRBJ2-7,TRBV6-1,many,TGTGCCAGCAGTGGCGGAGCGGGAGGTTTCTACGAGCAGTACTTC,CASSGGAGGFYEQYF
NA,TRBJ2-2,TRBV11-3,NA,TGTGCCAGCAGCTTAGGGGTCGCCGGGGAGCTGTTTTTT,CASSLGVAGELFF
NA,TRBJ2-4,TRBV28,NA,TGTGCCAGCAGTTTTCGGTTGACCAAAAACATTCAGTACTTC,CASSFRLTKNIQYF
TRBD2,TRBJ2-3,TRBV28,NA,TGTGCCAGCGAAGGCGGGAGGGATACGCAGTATTTT,CASEGGRDTQYF
NA,TRBJ2-5,TRBV7-9,NA,TGTGCCAGCAGCTTAGCGCGATATGAGCAAGAGACCCAGTACTTC,CASSLARYEQETQYF
NA,TRBJ1-1,TRBV29-1,NA,TGCAGCGTCAACCGGGACGGTTCGGAAGCTTTCTTT,CSVNRDGSEAFF
TRBD1,TRBJ1-2,TRBV2,NA,TGTGCCAGCACCCCAGGGGGCCCTAACTATGGCTACACCTTC,CASTPGGPNYGYTF
TRBD2,TRBJ2-1,TRBV2,NA,TGTGCCAGCACCTGGCGGGAGGCCTACAATGAGCAGTTCTTC,CASTWREAYNEQFF
TRBD1,TRBJ2-4,TRBV15,NA,TGTGCCACCAGCAGAGGGGACCAGACAGGGGGCCAGTACTTC,CATSRGDQTGGQYF
NA,TRBJ2-5,TRBV6-1,few,TGTGCCAGCAGTGAATCTAGGTACCAAGAGACCCAGTACTTC,CASSESRYQETQYF
NA,TRBJ2-5,TRBV5-1,once,TGCGCCAGCAGCATGGGAATAAGGGTTACAAGGGAGACCCAGTACTTC,CASSMGIRVTRETQYF
TRBD1,TRBJ2-1,TRBV4-1,NA,TGCGCCAGCACCGAGGGACAGCGCTCATACAATGAGCAGTTCTTC,CASTEGQRSYNEQFF
NA,TRBJ1-5,TRBV2,NA,TGTGCCAGCAGGGGTGGACAGACGATCTTTCAGCCCCAGCATTTT,CASRGGQTIFQPQHF
TRBD2,TRBJ2-7,TRBV6-5,NA,TGTGCCAGCAGTTACTCGACTAGCGGGAGGAGGGGCGAGCAGTACTTC,CASSYSTSGRRGEQYF
NA,TRBJ2-7,TRBV7-8,NA,TGTGCCAGCAGCTTATGTCGGGGCCCCTGTTCACGCGAGCAGTACTTC,CASSLCRGPCSREQYF
TRBD1,TRBJ1-2,TRBV25-1,NA,TGTGCCAGCAGTGAAACGGGACAGGGAACTGACTATGGCTACACCTTC,CASSETGQGTDYGYTF
NA,TRBJ1-2,TRBV9,NA,TGTGCCAGCAGCGTTTTAGGGACGGGCCGCGGGGATGGCTACACCTTC,CASSVLGTGRGDGYTF